This TCR beta chain was sequenced during a study of T cell repertoires in cytomegalovirus infection. Study-level findings and limits: The study found HLA-C-restricted CMV-specific TCR beta clonotypes dominating the ex vivo response.

TCRdb re-derived calls from the reads in MiXCR, one entry per CDR3 protein. The data show 350,000 to 400,000 distinct CDR3 sequences, around a third seen once. This CDR3 is 13 amino acids long. The V and J ends lost 5 bases and 5 bases respectively, with 9 bases between them. CDR1 and CDR2 from the germline V gene are SGHTA and FQGNSA. In this sample, this clonotype turned up a few times. Its target is unknown. This receptor was identified in a human donor in good health (CMV status not recorded). Some clones in this sample may be carry-over from other donors' samples. Source: cultured PBMCs, taken from culture after CMV antigen stimulation. This sequence joins TRBV7-2 and TRBJ1-4; D remains unclear. The CDR3 protein is CASSPGGNEKLFF. As DNA, the CDR3 is TGTGCCAGCAGCCCGGGTGGGAATGAAAAACTGTTTTTT.